Shown below are 25 T cell receptor beta chains from a single sample sequenced in a study of persistence of HIV-infected CD4 T cells. Cells were stimulated with CMV-infected fibroblast lysates at around 9.1 ug/mL. CD40L/CD69 double-negative CD45RO-high memory CD4+ T cells were collected. The immunoSEQ assay was version 4, run in survey mode. Assay: immunoSEQ multiplex PCR; the TCRdb copy retains only in-frame clones and omits some. The sample yields some 30,000 clones, roughly 80% seen once. No antigen has been assigned to these receptors. Sequences were derived from CD4+ T cells sorted from PBMCs after 18-hour stimulation, sampled from a patient who received antiretroviral therapy. Every receptor here comes from an adult woman with HIV who was CMV-seropositive.

This sequence joins TRBV18 and TRBJ2-1; TRBD1 matches 10 bases. Trimming removed 3 bases from V and 5 bases from J; junction bases left unmatched: 10. The CDR3 covers 17 residues. Germline-derived CDR1 and CDR2 are KGHSH and LQKENI. The CDR3 coding sequence is TGTGCCAGCTCACCGGTTATTAGGGACAGGGGCAACAATGAGCAGTTCTTC. This gives the protein CASSPVIRDRGNNEQFF.

With respect to this clone: At the DNA level, this CDR3 is encoded by other sequences in the same sample as well. The J gene is TRBJ1-2, the V gene TRBV27, with 11 bases that match TRBD1. Germline CDR1 reads MNHEY; CDR2 reads SMNVEV (reference sequence). The V and J ends lost 5 bases and 4 bases, in that order; junction bases with no gene match: 18. This CDR3 region has 19 residues. The CDR3 DNA reads as TGTGCCAGCAGTGCGGCTCCGGGACAGGGGGTTCTGACGACCTATGGCTACACCTTC. Its protein product is CASSAAPGQGVLTTYGYTF.

V is TRBV29-1 and J is TRBJ1-2; unclear D gene. Germline-derived CDR1 and CDR2 are SQVTM and ANQGSEA. The CDR3 covers 13 residues. Trimming pared 1 base from V and 4 bases from J, leaving 10 bases between. In DNA, the CDR3 is TGCAGCGTTGAAGCGGGCAGTCCCTATGGCTACACCTTC. Translating gives CSVEAGSPYGYTF.

This clone was observed once. The rearrangement joins TRBV28 to TRBJ1-2, with a possible D match to TRBD1 (5 bases). The ends were cut back, 6 bases at V and 5 bases at J, with 16 bases in the middle. CDR1 is MDHEN and CDR2 is SYDVKM in the germline V gene. This CDR3 is 14 amino acids long. The CDR3 reads CASRLTQDLYGYTF. DNA of the CDR3: TGTGCCAGCAGACTAACACAGGACTTATATGGCTACACCTTC.

The chain links TRBV11-3 to TRBJ2-1, with a possible D match to TRBD2 (6 bases). Trimming removed 5 bases from V and 7 bases from J, with 21 bases in between. Germline V gene sequence: CDR1 SGHNT, CDR2 YENEEA. CDR3 length: 16 amino acids. CDR3 coding DNA: TGTGCCAGCAGCCACATAGGGCGGCGGGGACTTAATGAGCAGTTCTTC. This gives the protein CASSHIGRRGLNEQFF. Based on the CDR3 plus reference TRBV11-3 and TRBJ2-1, the full variable domain is EAGVVQSPRYKIIEKKQPVAFWCNPISGHNTLYWYLQNLGQGPELLIRYENEEAVDDSQLPKDRFSAERLKGVDSTLKIQPAELGDSAVYLCASSHIGRRGLNEQFFGPGTRLTVL.

This clone showed up just a few times. The gene calls are TRBV18 and TRBJ1-5; the D gene is possibly TRBD1 (5 bases). CDR1 is KGHSH, CDR2 LQKENI, per germline. The V gene lost 6 bases and the J gene lost 4 bases, with 10 bases spanning the gap. The CDR3 has 13 residues. The CDR3 DNA follows: TGTGCCAGCTCGCAGGACACTAATCAGCCCCAGCATTTT. Its translation is CASSQDTNQPQHF.

The rearrangement joins TRBV11-2 to TRBJ2-5; D remains unclear. The germline V and J ends were trimmed by 5 bases and 3 bases, with 4 bases remaining between them. CDR1 and CDR2 (germline): SGHAT, FQNNGV. The CDR3 extends over 11 amino acids. CDR3 bases: TGTGCCAGCAGCCAGGAAGAGACCCAGTACTTC. It codes for CASSQEETQYF.

V and J are TRBV12-5 and TRBJ2-7, with D perhaps TRBD1 or TRBD2 (6 bases each). This CDR3 contains 14 residues. V was cut by 5 bases and J by 5 bases, with 16 bases left in between. Germline V gene sequence: CDR1 LGHNT, CDR2 FRNRAP. This CDR3 reads CASGPPGRGDEQYF. In DNA, the CDR3 is TGTGCTAGTGGTCCCCCAGGAAGGGGGGACGAGCAGTACTTC. The full variable domain, rest sourced from reference TRBV12-5 and TRBJ2-7, is DARVTQTPRHKVTEMGQEVTMRCQPILGHNTVFWYRQTMMQGLELLAYFRNRAPLDDSGMPKDRFSAEMPDATLATLKIQPSEPRDSAVYFCASGPPGRGDEQYFGPGTRLTVT.

The chain is built from TRBV5-1 and TRBJ1-4, with no clear D. The germline V and J ends were trimmed by 2 bases and 0 bases, with 5 bases remaining between them. Germline V gene data show CDR1 as SGHRS and CDR2 as YFSETQ. CDR3 length: 14 residues. The CDR3 DNA reads TGCGCCAGCAGCTTAACAGCAACTAATGAAAAACTGTTTTTT. Amino acids: CASSLTATNEKLFF.

The chain couples TRBV10-3 to TRBJ2-3; 8 bases map to TRBD2. The CDR3 covers 13 residues. After removal of 11 bases from V and 3 bases from J, the junction contained 7 bases not matched to a gene. Germline CDR1 ENHRY, CDR2 SYGVKD. The CDR3 loop reads CAHGGAGTDTQYF. The CDR3 DNA is TGTGCCCACGGGGGGGCCGGGACAGATACGCAGTATTTT.

The V and J genes are TRBV5-4 and TRBJ2-3; no reliable D call. The CDR3 spans 12 residues. The V gene's germline CDR1 is SGHNT and CDR2 YYREEE (reference sequence). The V and J ends lost 4 bases and 6 bases respectively, with 9 bases between them. The CDR3, as DNA: TGTGCCAGCAGCCTTACCGCGGATACGCAGTATTTT. Translated, it gives CASSLTADTQYF.

The rearrangement uses TRBV11-2 and TRBJ2-4, with a possible D match to TRBD2 (5 bases). Germline CDR1 reads SGHAT; CDR2 reads FQNNGV. The CDR3 contains 14 residues. V was pared by 0 bases and J by 7 bases, with 10 bases between. Here the CDR3 reads CASSLELRGNIQYF. The CDR3 DNA reads TGTGCCAGCAGCTTAGAGCTCCGAGGGAACATTCAGTACTTC.

This chain connects TRBV18 to TRBJ1-1; D gene uncertain. This CDR3 region has 12 residues. Germline CDR1 is KGHSH and CDR2 is LQKENI. Trimming cost V 3 bases and J 0 bases, with 2 bases left between them. CDR3 coding DNA: TGTGCCAGCTCACCGCTGAACACTGAAGCTTTCTTT. It is translated as CASSPLNTEAFF.

The V and J genes are TRBV18 and TRBJ2-3; no reliable D call. V gave up 3 bases and J gave up 0 bases, with 13 bases separating them. The CDR3 spans 16 residues. Germline CDR1 KGHSH, CDR2 LQKENI. The CDR3 protein is CASSPPYAASTDTQYF. CDR3 nucleotides: TGTGCCAGCTCACCCCCGTACGCAGCAAGCACAGATACGCAGTATTTT. Using reference TRBV18 and TRBJ2-3 for the parts outside the CDR3, the full variable domain is NAGVMQNPRHLVRRRGQEARLRCSPMKGHSHVYWYRQLPEEGLKFMVYLQKENIIDESGMPKERFSAEFPKEGPSILRIQQVVRGDSAAYFCASSPPYAASTDTQYFGPGTRLTVL.

The J gene is TRBJ1-2, the V gene TRBV7-2; TRBD1 aligns across 7 bases. Losses at the gene ends were 2 bases for V and 6 bases for J; bases not matched to a gene: 3. The germline gives CDR1 SGHTA, CDR2 FQGNSA. The CDR3 runs to 13 residues. CDR3: CASSLWDRNGYTF. The CDR3 coding sequence is TGTGCCAGCAGCTTATGGGACAGAAATGGCTACACCTTC.

The chain uses TRBV21-1 and TRBJ1-5; whether TRBD1, the table's D call, matches the DNA was not checked. TRBV21-1 is termed a pseudogene. There are 18 residues in the CDR3. The CDR3 DNA reads as TGTGCCAGCCCTCCCTCAGACAGGGGGCGCGGAAGCAATCAGCCCCAGCATTTT. This translates into CASPPSDRGRGSNQPQHF.

J is TRBJ1-2 and V is TRBV3-1 (or the pseudogene TRBV3-2); D gene unclear. CDR1 is LGHDT, CDR2 YNNKEL, per germline (reference sequence). The CDR3 contains 13 residues. The V end lost 3 bases, the J end lost 4 bases, and 9 bases lay between the germline ends. The CDR3 loop reads CASSHTDLYGYTF. CDR3 coding DNA: TGTGCCAGCAGCCATACAGATCTCTATGGCTACACCTTC.

The rearrangement uses TRBV7-9 and TRBJ2-5, with D hard to call. CDR1 and CDR2 (germline): SEHNR, FQNEAQ (reference sequence). There are 15 residues in the CDR3. V shed 1 base and J shed 5 bases, with 14 bases lying between them. The CDR3 is CASSLGRTAGETQYF. The CDR3 DNA follows: TGTGCCAGCAGCTTAGGTCGGACCGCAGGCGAGACCCAGTACTTC.

The chain combines TRBV7-3 with TRBJ2-2; D call uncertain. Per the germline V gene, CDR1 is SGHTA and CDR2 is FQGTGA. Trimming cost V 1 base and J 6 bases, with 12 bases left between them. The CDR3 totals 15 residues. This CDR3 is CASSLNPAPPGELFF. The CDR3 DNA follows: TGTGCCAGCAGCTTAAACCCAGCTCCCCCCGGGGAGCTGTTTTTT.

V gene TRBV19 combines with J gene TRBJ1-4, with D uncertain. The germline CDR1 and CDR2 sequences are LNHDA and SQIVND (reference sequence). V was shortened by 8 bases and J by 0 bases, with 13 bases between the two germline ends. This CDR3 is built from 15 residues. DNA for the CDR3: TGTGCCAGTTCCCAGCGGGCCGCAACTAATGAAAAACTGTTTTTT. Its translation: CASSQRAATNEKLFF. The full variable domain, in which reference TRBV19 and TRBJ1-4 provide the parts outside the CDR3, is DGGITQSPKYLFRKEGQNVTLSCEQNLNHDAMYWYRQDPGQGLRLIYYSQIVNDFQKGDIAEGYSVSREKKESFPLTVTSAQKNPTAFYLCASSQRAATNEKLFFGSGTQLSVL.

This chain connects TRBV30 to TRBJ1-2, with a tentative D call TRBD1 (6 bases). Trimming took 2 bases from V and 4 from J, leaving 14 bases between them. Looked up from germline, CDR1 is GTSNPN and CDR2 is SVGIG (reference sequence). The CDR3 runs to 14 residues. The CDR3 protein is CAWSYRAGSYGYTF. The CDR3 coding sequence is TGTGCCTGGAGTTACAGGGCTGGAAGCTATGGCTACACCTTC.

This clone has a handful of counts. V usage is TRBV14 and J usage is TRBJ1-2; D is ambiguous. Germline-derived CDR1 and CDR2 are SGHDN and FVKESK. The CDR3 loop spans 15 amino acids. Trimming took 0 bases from V and 8 from J, leaving 16 bases between them. The CDR3 reads CASSQDVVELRGYTF. CDR3 in DNA: TGTGCCAGCAGCCAAGATGTCGTGGAGCTGCGAGGCTACACCTTC. Together with reference TRBV14 and TRBJ1-2, the CDR3 gives the full variable domain: EAGVTQFPSHSVIEKGQTVTLRCDPISGHDNLYWYRRVMGKEIKFLLHFVKESKQDESGMPNNRFLAERTGGTYSTLKVQPAELEDSGVYFCASSQDVVELRGYTFGSGTRLTVV.

The J gene is TRBJ1-6, the V gene TRBV11-1; the D gene is possibly TRBD1 (5 bases). The CDR3 runs 16 residues. Per the germline V gene, CDR1 is SGHAT and CDR2 is FQDESV (reference sequence). V was trimmed by 5 bases and J by 6 bases, leaving 17 bases between them. The CDR3 DNA is TGTGCCAGCAGCCGCGGCGGGGGACGAGGTAATTCACCCCTCCACTTT. Translation gives CASSRGGGRGNSPLHF.

This chain connects TRBV12-3 or TRBV12-4 to TRBJ1-5; D is unresolved. The V end lost 9 bases, the J end lost 11 bases, and 17 bases lay between the germline ends. The CDR3 covers 12 residues. CDR3 protein: CASSAGKRAQHF. The CDR3 region has the DNA TGTGCCAGTTCAGCGGGAAAGAGGGCCCAGCATTTT.

The V call is TRBV21-1, the J call TRBJ1-4. TRBV21-1 corresponds to a pseudogene. The CDR3 is made up of 20 amino acids. CDR3 loop: CASSPPGPIRTYRGNEKLFF. In DNA form, the CDR3 reads TGTGCCAGCAGCCCACCGGGGCCTATACGAACCTACCGGGGTAATGAAAAACTGTTTTTT.